These 9 T cell receptor beta chains share one sample of origin, sequenced in a study of response to subunit inactivated influenza vaccine. TCRdb recomputed calls from the RT-PCR reads with MiXCR, one row per CDR3 protein. The repertoire includes around 750,000 distinct CDR3 sequences, approximately 21% of them detected once, and approximately 10% sits in the top ten. The source material was PBMCs from blood, sampled 5 days after vaccination. These receptors all come from a man aged 50-59 years who received an inactivated influenza vaccine.

CDR3 sequence: CASSYSRSSGSRTGQFF. For the CDR3, the DNA is TGTGCCAGCAGTTACTCGAGGTCTAGCGGGAGCAGGACCGGGCAGTTCTTC. The chain joins TRBV6-5 to TRBJ2-1; 10 bases are a match to TRBD2. J gave up 12 bases and V 0 bases, and 14 bases lay outside the gene matches. The CDR3 spans 17 residues. Germline assignment: CDR1 MNHEY and CDR2 SVGAGI.

V gene TRBV20-1 combines with J gene TRBJ1-3; 7 bases line up with TRBD1. Trimming at V came to 6 bases and at J to 1 base, leaving 6 bases not matched to a gene. This CDR3 spans 14 amino acids. Germline CDR1 is DFQATT and CDR2 is SNEGSKA (reference sequence). The CDR3 region is CSATGTESGNTIYF. DNA of the CDR3: TGCAGTGCGACCGGGACAGAATCTGGAAACACCATATATTTT.

This chain uses TRBV28 with TRBJ2-1, with 9 positions matching TRBD2. Germline values: CDR1 MDHEN, CDR2 SYDVKM. V was clipped by 4 bases and J by 6 bases; unmatched bases: 7. The CDR3 has 15 amino acids. CDR3 DNA: TGTGCCAGCAGTTCCTCGACTAGCGGTGGCAATGAGCAGTTCTTC. As protein: CASSSSTSGGNEQFF.

This clonotype occurred a few times. V is TRBV6-2 or TRBV6-3 and J is TRBJ1-2; D not certain. Between the trimmed V and J ends, which lost 2 bases and 4 bases, there was a span of 2 bases. Per germline, CDR1 MNHEY and CDR2 SVGEGT. This CDR3 region has 11 residues. The CDR3: CASSYGYGYTF. CDR3 coding DNA: TGTGCCAGCAGTTACGGCTATGGCTACACCTTC.

This clonotype was observed a handful of times. This chain connects TRBV29-1 to TRBJ2-7; D is tentatively TRBD1 or TRBD2 (5 bases each). Germline V gene data show CDR1 as SQVTM and CDR2 as ANQGSEA. V lost 7 bases and J 1 base, leaving 8 bases between the germline ends. This CDR3 contains 11 residues. In nucleotides, the CDR3 is TGCAGCGGAGGGGAATCCTACGAGCAGTACTTC. Protein product: CSGGESYEQYF.

This clonotype was observed a few times. The rearrangement joins TRBV29-1 to TRBJ1-5; D is unclear. The CDR3 is 12 residues long. Trimming took 7 bases from V and 4 from J, leaving 11 bases between them. Per the germline V gene, CDR1 is SQVTM and CDR2 is ANQGSEA. CDR3 DNA sequence: TGCAGCGCAAGGGATCCTAATCAGCCCCAGCATTTT. Amino acid sequence: CSARDPNQPQHF.

V gene TRBV12-3 or TRBV12-4 combines with J gene TRBJ2-2; unclear D gene. Trimming removed 1 base at V and 4 bases at J, with 7 bases between. The CDR3 spans 14 residues. For the CDR3, the DNA is TGTGCCAGCAGTTTAGTTACATTCACCGGGGAGCTGTTTTTT. Translated, it gives CASSLVTFTGELFF.

This clonotype has just a few counts. The chain employs TRBV6-5 and TRBJ1-6; D gene unclear. Germline CDR1 is MNHEY and CDR2 is SVGAGI. Trimming took off 2 bases at V and 4 bases at J, with 9 bases between the two ends. The CDR3 sequence is 15 residues long. CDR3 protein: CASSYGVGYNSPLHF. The CDR3, as DNA: TGTGCCAGCAGTTACGGGGTGGGTTATAATTCACCCCTCCACTTT.

This clonotype was counted only a few times. V is TRBV25-1 and J is TRBJ1-1, with D uncertain. The CDR3 extends over 13 amino acids. From germline, CDR1 is MGHDK and CDR2 SYGVNS. V lost 1 base and J lost 6, with 9 bases in between. This CDR3 is CASSESSWAEAFF. The CDR3 DNA reads TGTGCCAGCAGTGAATCCAGCTGGGCTGAAGCTTTCTTT.